Below, 25 T cell receptor beta chains from the same sample are listed, as sequenced in a study of CD8 T cells in Susac syndrome. The RNA, about 0.5 to 1 ug, was put through reverse transcription using random hexamers. Each CDR3 protein gets one entry after TCRdb re-called the immunoSEQ multiplex PCR reads with MiXCR. The sample lists roughly 100,000 distinct CDR3 sequences, roughly 95% occurring once. The sequencing sample was made of CD8+ T cells from PBMCs. Receptor source: a human donor with Susac syndrome.

This clonotype showed up just a few times. This rearrangement joins TRBV9 to TRBJ2-7; 7 bases line up with TRBD1. CDR1 is SGDLS and CDR2 is YYNGEE in the germline V gene. V was pared by 4 bases and J by 3 bases, with 7 bases of the junction left unmatched. This CDR3 has 14 residues. This CDR3 reads CASSPRQGGYEQYF. CDR3 DNA: TGTGCCAGCAGCCCTCGACAGGGCGGCTACGAGCAGTACTTC.

The chain couples TRBV20-1 to TRBJ2-7; TRBD2 is a possible D gene (5 bases). The CDR3 is 18 amino acids. Germline V gene data show CDR1 as DFQATT and CDR2 as SNEGSKA (reference sequence). The CDR3 loop reads CSPVAPEARTHSSYEQYF. DNA of the CDR3: TGCAGCCCCGTAGCCCCGGAAGCAAGGACTCATAGCTCCTACGAGCAGTACTTC.

The V call is TRBV2, the J call TRBJ2-3, with 9 positions matching TRBD2. Germline trimming cut 10 bases from V and 1 base from J; bases unmatched to any gene: 6. Germline V CDR1 and CDR2: SNHLY, FYNNEI. This CDR3 has 14 amino acids. CDR3 nucleotides: TGTGCCAACCTAGCGGGGATGGGCACAGATACGCAGTATTTT. It yields the protein CANLAGMGTDTQYF.

The genes are TRBV3-1 and TRBJ2-7; 10 bases agree with TRBD1. Germline-derived CDR1 and CDR2 are LGHDT and YNNKEL (reference sequence). There are 17 residues in the CDR3. The V segment lost 4 bases and the J segment 1 base; nucleotides outside the gene matches: 10. CDR3 coding DNA: TGTGCCAGCAGCCCCCGGGACAGGGGCCTAGGGTCCTACGAGCAGTACTTC. This translates into CASSPRDRGLGSYEQYF.

The chain employs TRBV7-9 and TRBJ2-3, with D unresolved. The V gene lost 5 bases and the J gene lost 2 bases, with 17 bases spanning the gap. Germline CDR1 is SEHNR and CDR2 is FQNEAQ (reference sequence). The CDR3 is made up of 16 amino acids. Written as DNA, the CDR3 is TGTGCCAGCAGCCCTCCGGCAATGGGCCCCACAGATACGCAGTATTTT. Protein: CASSPPAMGPTDTQYF.

The chain carries TRBV25-1 and TRBJ2-7; possibly TRBD1 or TRBD2 for D (5 bases each). The V gene lost 10 bases and the J gene lost 3 bases, with 16 bases spanning the gap. CDR1 and CDR2 from the germline V gene are MGHDK and SYGVNS. The CDR3 has 13 residues. The chain's CDR3 is CATSPRGVYEQYF. DNA of the CDR3: TGTGCCACCTCACCGAGAGGGGTCTACGAGCAGTACTTC.

About this clonotype itself: The junction departs from the called germline gene at one end, perhaps through a read error. This chain connects TRBV20-1 to TRBJ1-2; D gene ambiguous. This CDR3 is built from 12 residues. The germline CDR1 and CDR2 sequences are DFQATT and SNEGSKA (reference sequence). The CDR3 spells CSAGSRNYDYTF. CDR3 DNA: TGCAGTGCTGGATCGAGGAACTATGACTACACCTTC.

The rearrangement links TRBV7-9 to TRBJ2-4, with D tentatively TRBD2 (6 bases). There are 15 residues in the CDR3. Germline V gene sequence: CDR1 SEHNR, CDR2 FQNEAQ (reference sequence). With 1 base removed from V and 3 bases from J, the gap between germline ends came to 10 bases. CDR3 region: CASSLEEGDKNIQYF. In DNA form, the CDR3 reads TGTGCCAGCAGCTTAGAGGAGGGAGACAAAAACATTCAGTACTTC.

The chain carries TRBV6-2 or TRBV6-3 and TRBJ2-7; D might be TRBD1 (6 bases). With 5 bases removed from V and 5 bases from J, the gap between germline ends came to 13 bases. CDR3 length: 13 amino acids. CDR1 is MNHEY and CDR2 is SVGEGT in the germline V gene. The CDR3 loop reads CASSTRRGDEQYF. Here the CDR3 DNA reads TGTGCCAGCAGTACCCGCAGGGGAGACGAGCAGTACTTC.

This clonotype was seen a single time. The V call is TRBV6-6, the J call TRBJ2-5; D gene unclear. V lost 6 bases, J lost 6 bases, and 11 bases lay in between. Germline lookup yields CDR1 MNHNY and CDR2 SVGAGI (reference sequence). The CDR3 consists of 12 residues. The CDR3 DNA reads TGTGCCAGCAGCCCAGAAATGCAGACCCAGTACTTC. Its translation: CASSPEMQTQYF.

The genes are TRBV20-1 and TRBJ2-1; D tentatively fits TRBD1 or TRBD2 (6 bases each). The CDR3 covers 15 residues. Germline V gene sequence: CDR1 DFQATT, CDR2 SNEGSKA (reference sequence). V lost 0 bases and J lost 4, with 13 bases in between. This CDR3 is CSAREEGGLYNEQFF. CDR3 nucleotide sequence: TGCAGTGCTAGAGAGGAGGGGGGCCTATACAATGAGCAGTTCTTC.

DNA for the CDR3: TGTGCCAGCAGCTTGGGGGACAGAGCCTACGAGCAGTACTTC. This translates into CASSLGDRAYEQYF. The gene calls are TRBV13 and TRBJ2-7, with 7 positions matching TRBD1. Per the germline V gene, CDR1 is PRHDT and CDR2 is FYEKMQ (reference sequence). The CDR3 is 14 amino acids. V shed 3 bases and J 2 bases; nucleotides not matched to a gene: 4. Based on the CDR3 plus reference TRBV13 and TRBJ2-7, the full variable domain is AAGVIQSPRHLIKEKRETATLKCYPIPRHDTVYWYQQGPGQDPQFLISFYEKMQSDKGSIPDRFSAQQFSDYHSELNMSSLELGDSALYFCASSLGDRAYEQYFGPGTRLTVT.

V usage is TRBV20-1 and J usage is TRBJ1-3, with 7 nucleotides matching TRBD1. The J segment lost 4 bases and the V segment lost 0 bases, leaving 3 bases of the junction unmatched. Germline V gives CDR1 DFQATT, CDR2 SNEGSKA (reference sequence). The CDR3 contains 14 residues. The CDR3 sequence: CSARDRGMGNTIYF. The CDR3 DNA is TGCAGTGCTAGAGACAGGGGGATGGGAAACACCATATATTTT.

In its sample, this clonotype was seen once. The chain uses TRBV13 and TRBJ2-5, with D possibly called TRBD1 or TRBD2 (6 bases each). Germline CDR1 PRHDT, CDR2 FYEKMQ (reference sequence). V lost 5 bases, J lost 2 bases, and 15 bases lay in between. There are 15 residues in the CDR3. The CDR3 DNA reads as TGTGCCAGCAGCCCTACTGGGGGGACACAAGAGACCCAGTACTTC. Translating it yields CASSPTGGTQETQYF.

The V and J genes are TRBV20-1 and TRBJ2-1; D is perhaps TRBD1 (6 bases). V was clipped by 2 bases and J by 1 base, with 15 bases between them. CDR3 length equals 16 residues. The germline CDR1 and CDR2 sequences are DFQATT and SNEGSKA (reference sequence). The CDR3 loop is CSARPPDSKSYNEQFF. In DNA, the CDR3 is TGCAGTGCTAGACCCCCGGACAGCAAGTCCTACAATGAGCAGTTCTTC.

The chain is built from TRBV2 and TRBJ2-1; 9 bases are a match to TRBD2. This CDR3 has 16 amino acids. Looked up from germline, CDR1 is SNHLY and CDR2 is FYNNEI. V lost 3 bases, J lost 6 bases, and 9 bases stayed unmatched. CDR3 nucleotides: TGTGCCAGCAGTGAGGAGGGACTAGCTGGGTTCAATGAGCAGTTCTTC. Its protein is CASSEEGLAGFNEQFF.

V usage is TRBV9 and J usage is TRBJ2-7, with D uncertain. This CDR3 spans 14 amino acids. CDR1 is SGDLS and CDR2 is YYNGEE in the germline V gene. Between the trimmed V and J ends, which lost 4 bases and 0 bases, there was a span of 11 bases. The CDR3 DNA follows: TGTGCCAGCAGCCCCCCGGACGACTCCTACGAGCAGTACTTC. Protein sequence: CASSPPDDSYEQYF.

The chain recombines TRBV10-3 with TRBJ2-7; TRBD2 aligns across 11 bases. Germline V gene sequence: CDR1 ENHRY, CDR2 SYGVKD. V dropped 3 bases and J dropped 5; count of bases not matched to a gene: 6. This CDR3 is 15 amino acids long. CDR3 residues: CAISEGTSGPHEQYF. The CDR3 nucleotides read TGTGCCATCAGTGAAGGGACTAGCGGACCCCACGAGCAGTACTTC.

J is TRBJ2-5 and V is TRBV6-5, with a tentative D call TRBD2 (6 bases). CDR3 size: 14 residues. Germline assignment: CDR1 MNHEY and CDR2 SVGAGI. Trimming took off 6 bases at V and 2 bases at J, with 13 bases between the two ends. The CDR3 protein is CASRNRAGQETQYF. The CDR3 bases are TGTGCCAGCAGAAACCGAGCGGGTCAAGAGACCCAGTACTTC.

The chain recombines TRBV27 with TRBJ1-1; D gene uncertain. The ends were cut back, 5 bases at V and 5 bases at J, with 15 bases in the middle. The CDR3 totals 14 residues. CDR1 and CDR2 (germline): MNHEY, SMNVEV (reference sequence). Here the CDR3 reads CASSLLGGLTEAFF. CDR3 nucleotide sequence: TGTGCCAGCAGTCTACTCGGCGGGTTAACTGAAGCTTTCTTT.

The chain combines TRBV20-1 with TRBJ2-1; TRBD2 matches at 9 bases. The germline CDR1 and CDR2 sequences are DFQATT and SNEGSKA (reference sequence). The CDR3 runs to 15 residues. V lost 4 bases to trimming and J lost 10 bases; unmatched junction nucleotides: 14. The CDR3: CSAKDQRGASHEQFF. In DNA, the CDR3 is TGCAGTGCTAAGGATCAGCGGGGGGCCTCCCACGAGCAGTTCTTC.

The CDR3 DNA sequence: TGTGCCAGCAGCCTCGAGGTTACAAGCGGCTACACCTTC. Protein sequence: CASSLEVTSGYTF. This chain connects TRBV25-1 to TRBJ1-2; no clear D gene. V lost 6 bases and J lost 8, with 16 bases in between. The CDR3 is made up of 13 amino acids. CDR1 is MGHDK and CDR2 is SYGVNS in the germline V gene.

This chain joins TRBV9 and TRBJ2-1, with D perhaps TRBD2 (7 bases). The germline V gene encodes CDR1 SGDLS and CDR2 YYNGEE. V gave up 3 bases and J gave up 6 bases, with 19 bases separating them. There are 16 residues in the CDR3. The CDR3 is CASSAPEGGAINEQFF. The CDR3, as DNA: TGTGCCAGCAGCGCCCCCGAGGGGGGGGCAATCAATGAGCAGTTCTTC.

The chain combines TRBV20-1 with TRBJ2-1; possible D gene TRBD1, 5 bases. Trimming shortened V by 0 bases and J by 1 base, and 13 bases separated the two germline ends. CDR1 is DFQATT, CDR2 SNEGSKA, per germline (reference sequence). The CDR3 runs to 16 residues. In nucleotides, the CDR3 is TGCAGTGCTAGAGATGGCAGGGTTCGATCCTACAATGAGCAGTTCTTC. Its translation is CSARDGRVRSYNEQFF.

The chain recombines TRBV6-1 with TRBJ2-2, with D perhaps given as TRBD1 or TRBD2 (5 bases each). CDR1 and CDR2 (germline): MNHNS, SASEGT. This CDR3 comprises 16 residues. Trimming took off 7 bases at V and 1 base at J, with 16 bases between the two ends. Here the CDR3 DNA reads TGTGCCAGCACCTCCCAAAGTGGGGGGAACACCGGGGAGCTGTTTTTT. Encoded protein: CASTSQSGGNTGELFF.